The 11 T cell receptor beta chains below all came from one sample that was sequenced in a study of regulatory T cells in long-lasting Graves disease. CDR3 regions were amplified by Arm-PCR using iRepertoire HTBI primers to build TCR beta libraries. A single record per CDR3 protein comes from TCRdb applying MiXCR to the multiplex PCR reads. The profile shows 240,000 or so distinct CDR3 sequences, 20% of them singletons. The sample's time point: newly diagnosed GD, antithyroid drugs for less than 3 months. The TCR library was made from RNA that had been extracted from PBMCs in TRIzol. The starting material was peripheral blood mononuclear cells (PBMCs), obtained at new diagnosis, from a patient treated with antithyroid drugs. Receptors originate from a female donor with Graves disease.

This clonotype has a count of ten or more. The CDR3 nucleotides read TGCAGCGTTGCTCCTATGGGGGAGCAGTACTTC. Amino acid sequence: CSVAPMGEQYF. V and J are TRBV29-1 and TRBJ2-7; D gene ambiguous. Germline lookup yields CDR1 SQVTM and CDR2 ANQGSEA. V lost 4 bases and J lost 7, with 11 bases in between. This CDR3 has 11 residues.

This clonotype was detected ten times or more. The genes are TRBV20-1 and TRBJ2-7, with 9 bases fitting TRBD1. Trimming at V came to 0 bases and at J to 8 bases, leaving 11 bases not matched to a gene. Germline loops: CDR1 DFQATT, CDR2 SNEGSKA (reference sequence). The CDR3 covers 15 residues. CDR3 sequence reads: CSARDLTVGTGKQYF. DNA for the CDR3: TGCAGTGCTAGAGATCTTACGGTCGGGACAGGGAAGCAGTACTTC.

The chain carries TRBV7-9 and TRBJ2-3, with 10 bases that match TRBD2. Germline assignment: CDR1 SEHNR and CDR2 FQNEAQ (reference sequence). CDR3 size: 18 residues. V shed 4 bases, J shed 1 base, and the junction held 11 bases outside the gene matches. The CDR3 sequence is CASSSSWGLAGGTDTQYF. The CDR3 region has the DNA TGTGCCAGCAGCTCCTCCTGGGGCCTAGCGGGGGGCACAGATACGCAGTATTTT.

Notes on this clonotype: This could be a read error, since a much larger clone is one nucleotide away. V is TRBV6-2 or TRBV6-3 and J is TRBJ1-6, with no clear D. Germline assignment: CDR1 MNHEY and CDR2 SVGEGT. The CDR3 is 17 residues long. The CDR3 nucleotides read TGTGCCGGCAGCCAAGAAGGGTCGGGCCCTCTGAATTCACCCCTCCACTTT. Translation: CAGSQEGSGPLNSPLHF.

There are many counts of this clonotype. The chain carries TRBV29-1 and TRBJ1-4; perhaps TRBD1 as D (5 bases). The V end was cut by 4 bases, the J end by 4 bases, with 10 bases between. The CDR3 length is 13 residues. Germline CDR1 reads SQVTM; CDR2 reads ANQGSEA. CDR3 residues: CSVGGHYNEKLFF. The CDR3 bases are TGCAGCGTTGGTGGACACTATAATGAAAAACTGTTTTTT.

The CDR3 nucleotides read TGTGCCAGTAGTATCCCTAAGACAGGGGCAGGAAACACCATATATTTT. This sequence encodes CASSIPKTGAGNTIYF. The chain uses TRBV19 and TRBJ1-3; the match to TRBD1 covers 8 bases. Germline V gives CDR1 LNHDA, CDR2 SQIVND (reference sequence). The V segment lost 3 bases and the J segment 4 bases; nucleotides outside the gene matches: 8. CDR3 length: 16 residues. Full variable domain (remainder filled in from reference TRBV19 and TRBJ1-3): DGGITQSPKYLFRKEGQNVTLSCEQNLNHDAMYWYRQDPGQGLRLIYYSQIVNDFQKGDIAEGYSVSREKKESFPLTVTSAQKNPTAFYLCASSIPKTGAGNTIYFGEGSWLTVV.

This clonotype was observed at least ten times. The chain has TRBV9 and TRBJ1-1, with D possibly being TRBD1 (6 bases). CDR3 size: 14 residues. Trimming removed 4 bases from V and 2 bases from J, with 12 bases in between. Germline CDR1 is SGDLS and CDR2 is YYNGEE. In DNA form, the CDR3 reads TGTGCCAGCAGCCGCATCGGGGGCAACACTGAAGCTTTCTTT. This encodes CASSRIGGNTEAFF. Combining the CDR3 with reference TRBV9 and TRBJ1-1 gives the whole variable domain DSGVTQTPKHLITATGQRVTLRCSPRSGDLSVYWYQQSLDQGLQFLIQYYNGEERAKGNILERFSAQQFPDLHSELNLSSLELGDSALYFCASSRIGGNTEAFFGQGTRLTVV.

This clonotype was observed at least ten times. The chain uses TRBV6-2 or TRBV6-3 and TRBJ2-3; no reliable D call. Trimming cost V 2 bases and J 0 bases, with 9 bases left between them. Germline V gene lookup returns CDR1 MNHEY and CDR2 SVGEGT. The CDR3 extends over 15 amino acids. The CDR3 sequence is CASSYEAPSTDTQYF. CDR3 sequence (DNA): TGTGCCAGCAGTTACGAGGCACCTAGCACAGATACGCAGTATTTT.

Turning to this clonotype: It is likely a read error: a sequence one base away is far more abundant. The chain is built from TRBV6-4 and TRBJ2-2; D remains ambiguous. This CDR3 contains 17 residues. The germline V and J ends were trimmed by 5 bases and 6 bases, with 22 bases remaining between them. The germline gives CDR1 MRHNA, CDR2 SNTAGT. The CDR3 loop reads CASSHRDTSLRAGELFF. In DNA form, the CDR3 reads TGTGCCAGCAGTCATCGTGACACGAGTCTTAGGGCCGGGGAGCTGTTTTTT.

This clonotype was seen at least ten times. CDR3 sequence (DNA): TGTGCCAGCAGCGTCACCGGGACACAAATGGACGGGGAGCTGTTTTTT. This sequence encodes CASSVTGTQMDGELFF. The chain combines TRBV9 with TRBJ2-2, with D perhaps matching TRBD1 (6 bases). CDR3 length: 16 amino acids. V was clipped by 2 bases and J by 7 bases, with 18 bases between them. Germline lookup yields CDR1 SGDLS and CDR2 YYNGEE.

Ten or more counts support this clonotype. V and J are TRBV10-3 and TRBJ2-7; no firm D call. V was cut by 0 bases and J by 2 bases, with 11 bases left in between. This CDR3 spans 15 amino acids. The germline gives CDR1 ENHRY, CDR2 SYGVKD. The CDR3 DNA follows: TGTGCCATCAGTGAGTCGTCGTCGTACACCTACGAGCAGTACTTC. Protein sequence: CAISESSSYTYEQYF.